One sample yielded the 30 T cell receptor beta chains listed below, sequenced in a study of CD8 T cells in ankylosing spondylitis. MiXCR, applied by TCRdb to the 5' RACE reads, yields one record per CDR3 protein. Of 240,000 or so distinct CDR3 sequences in the sample, around 9.1% were seen once. The material sequenced was blood, either unsorted or a sorted T cell fraction (not recorded which). Receptors originate from a male donor with ankylosing spondylitis or in good health (not recorded which).

This clonotype was seen repeatedly, ten times or more. The chain is built from TRBV6-2 or TRBV6-3 and TRBJ1-1; the match to TRBD1 covers 9 bases. The V gene's germline CDR1 is MNHEY and CDR2 SVGEGT. CDR3 length: 14 amino acids. V shed 5 bases, J shed 4 bases, and the junction held 5 bases outside the gene matches. DNA of the CDR3: TGTGCCAGCAGTGGACAGGGGATGAGCACTGAAGCTTTCTTT. The encoded protein is CASSGQGMSTEAFF.

This clonotype has a count of ten or more. The chain joins TRBV5-5 to TRBJ2-1; D ambiguous. Germline V gene sequence: CDR1 SGHKS, CDR2 YYEKEE (reference sequence). There are 11 residues in the CDR3. The ends were cut back, 1 base at V and 12 bases at J, with 8 bases in the middle. The CDR3 loop reads CASSLRTGQFF. In DNA form, the CDR3 reads TGTGCCAGCAGCTTGCGTACTGGGCAGTTCTTC.

This clonotype was counted at least ten times. The chain couples TRBV20-1 to TRBJ1-2, with D unclear. V lost 7 bases and J lost 3, with 9 bases in between. Germline V gene sequence: CDR1 DFQATT, CDR2 SNEGSKA (reference sequence). This CDR3 spans 11 amino acids. CDR3 protein: CSVRIDYGYTF. The DNA of the CDR3 is TGCAGTGTCAGGATAGACTATGGCTACACCTTC.

This clonotype was seen repeatedly, ten times or more. The J gene is TRBJ1-1, the V gene TRBV4-1; TRBD1 might be the D (5 bases). Germline CDR1 MGHRA, CDR2 YSYEKL. V was trimmed by 4 bases and J by 0 bases, leaving 12 bases between them. The CDR3 runs 15 residues. Here the CDR3 DNA reads TGCGCCAGCAGCCTTAGGGGAGAATTGAACACTGAAGCTTTCTTT. Its translation is CASSLRGELNTEAFF.

This clonotype was seen only a few times. The CDR3 sequence is CAWSVHKVFLEAFF. CDR3 DNA sequence: TGTGCCTGGAGTGTACATAAGGTCTTTCTCGAAGCTTTCTTT. The chain uses TRBV30 and TRBJ1-1; D unclear. V lost 0 bases and J lost 8, with 16 bases in between. The CDR3 length is 14 residues. Germline CDR1 and CDR2: GTSNPN and SVGIG (reference sequence).

This clonotype was counted a few times. The rearrangement uses TRBV5-6 and TRBJ2-3; 7 bases agree with TRBD2. J lost 5 bases, V lost 6 bases, and 15 bases had no gene match. The germline V gene has CDR1 SGHDT and CDR2 YYEEEE. The CDR3 sequence is 16 residues long. The CDR3 reads CASNPWGGRTGDTQYF. In DNA form, the CDR3 reads TGTGCCAGCAATCCCTGGGGAGGGAGGACGGGAGATACGCAGTATTTT. Full variable domain (rest looked up from reference TRBV5-6 and TRBJ2-3): DAGVTQSPTHLIKTRGQQVTLRCSPKSGHDTVSWYQQALGQGPQFIFQYYEEEERQRGNFPDRFSGHQFPNYSSELNVNALLLGDSALYLCASNPWGGRTGDTQYFGPGTRLTVL.

This rearrangement joins TRBV12-3 or TRBV12-4 to TRBJ1-5; 8 bases are a match to TRBD1. V lost 6 bases to trimming and J lost 3 bases; unmatched junction nucleotides: 7. The CDR3 is 15 residues long. The CDR3 DNA follows: TGTGCCAGCAGCGGACAGGGTGATTACAATCAGCCCCAGCATTTT. It encodes CASSGQGDYNQPQHF.

This clonotype was observed at least ten times. The chain employs TRBV20-1 and TRBJ2-3; 13 positions match TRBD2. J was trimmed by 7 bases and V by 6 bases; bases with no gene match: 10. This CDR3 is built from 15 residues. Germline V gene data show CDR1 as DFQATT and CDR2 as SNEGSKA (reference sequence). The CDR3 loop is CSAERTSGSTNTQYF. The CDR3 bases are TGCAGTGCGGAACGGACTAGCGGGAGTACGAATACGCAGTATTTT.

This clonotype was seen ten or more times. Germline and junction disagree at one end, which may indicate a read error. This sequence joins TRBV20-1 and TRBJ1-1; D might be TRBD1 (6 bases). The germline gives CDR1 DFQATT, CDR2 SNEGSKA (reference sequence). This CDR3 is built from 11 residues. The CDR3 loop is CSVRQAREAFF. CDR3 nucleotides: TGCAGTGTTAGACAGGCTAGGGAAGCTTTCTTT.

This clonotype occurred many times. J is TRBJ1-2 and V is TRBV20-1, with 8 bases matching TRBD1. CDR3 length equals 14 residues. Trimming at V came to 1 base and at J to 5 bases, leaving 6 bases not matched to a gene. The germline V gene encodes CDR1 DFQATT and CDR2 SNEGSKA (reference sequence). CDR3 sequence (DNA): TGCAGTGCTAGAGCCCAGGGGGCCGTATATGGCTACACCTTC. It is translated as CSARAQGAVYGYTF.

V and J are TRBV10-2 and TRBJ2-3; 8 bases are shared with TRBD2. Germline-derived CDR1 and CDR2 are WSHSY and SAAADI. This CDR3 has 15 residues. J was trimmed by 4 bases and V by 3 bases; bases with no gene match: 6. The DNA for the CDR3 is TGCGCCAGCAGTGACCCGGGGGGGGCGGCAGATACGCAGTATTTT. It yields the protein CASSDPGGAADTQYF.

This clonotype was picked up a small number of times. The gene calls are TRBV5-1 and TRBJ2-1, with TRBD2 identical over 8 bases. Germline trimming cut 4 bases from V and 5 bases from J; bases unmatched to any gene: 8. This CDR3 has 15 amino acids. Germline CDR1 SGHRS, CDR2 YFSETQ. CDR3 protein: CASSPGGTENNEQFF. CDR3 bases: TGCGCCAGCAGCCCGGGAGGGACTGAAAACAATGAGCAGTTCTTC. The full variable domain, its missing parts supplied by reference TRBV5-1 and TRBJ2-1, is KAGVTQTPRYLIKTRGQQVTLSCSPISGHRSVSWYQQTPGQGLQFLFEYFSETQRNKGNFPGRFSGRQFSNSRSEMNVSTLELGDSALYLCASSPGGTENNEQFFGPGTRLTVL.

The gene calls are TRBV4-2 and TRBJ1-1; D call uncertain. CDR1 LGHNA and CDR2 YNFKEQ come from the germline V gene. V shed 4 bases and J shed 3 bases, with 12 bases lying between them. The CDR3 has 14 amino acids. The CDR3 is CASSPSIPYTEAFF. DNA of the CDR3: TGTGCCAGCAGCCCCTCGATCCCCTACACTGAAGCTTTCTTT.

This clonotype was seen repeatedly, ten times or more. The genes are TRBV5-1 and TRBJ1-2; 7 bases are shared with TRBD1. Trimming took 2 bases from V and 4 from J; bases not matched to a gene: 5. Germline V gives CDR1 SGHRS, CDR2 YFSETQ. CDR3 length equals 14 residues. The CDR3 spells CASSFDRVSYGYTF. The DNA of the CDR3 is TGCGCCAGCAGCTTCGACAGGGTATCCTATGGCTACACCTTC.

This clonotype came up many times. The rearrangement uses TRBV4-3 and TRBJ1-5; no firm D call. The CDR3 runs 15 residues. The ends were cut back, 3 bases at V and 0 bases at J, with 9 bases in the middle. The germline gives CDR1 LGHNA, CDR2 YSLEER. The DNA for the CDR3 is TGCGCCAGCAGCCAGGGCCTCCCTAGCAATCAGCCCCAGCATTTT. As protein: CASSQGLPSNQPQHF.

This clonotype has at least ten counts. The chain couples TRBV7-3 to TRBJ2-1; TRBD2 matches 9 bases. Germline loops: CDR1 SGHTA, CDR2 FQGTGA. The CDR3 contains 16 residues. The V gene end was trimmed by 7 bases and the J gene end by 8 bases; junction bases not matched to a gene: 15. CDR3 sequence: CASTRNSGSFSDEQFF. Written as DNA, the CDR3 is TGTGCCAGCACCCGAAATAGCGGGAGTTTTTCGGATGAGCAGTTCTTC.

The genes are TRBV7-2 and TRBJ2-5; 8 bases map to TRBD1. This CDR3 spans 15 amino acids. Germline V gene lookup returns CDR1 SGHTA and CDR2 FQGNSA. The V segment lost 7 bases and the J segment 5 bases; nucleotides outside the gene matches: 12. Written as DNA, the CDR3 is TGTGCCAGCACCGAAGGAGGACAGGGTGCCGAGACCCAGTACTTC. It codes for CASTEGGQGAETQYF.

This clonotype was seen a handful of times. The chain employs TRBV7-6 and TRBJ1-1; D is unclear. Trimming left V 5 bases short and J 4 bases short, with 17 bases between. The germline V gene has CDR1 SGHVS and CDR2 FNYEAQ. This CDR3 spans 15 amino acids. The CDR3 is CASSQILGSGTEAFF. The CDR3 DNA reads as TGTGCCAGCAGCCAAATCCTGGGGTCGGGCACTGAAGCTTTCTTT.

The chain employs TRBV7-2 and TRBJ1-5; 10 positions match TRBD1. CDR1 is SGHTA, CDR2 FQGNSA, per germline. This CDR3 is built from 15 residues. The J segment lost 6 bases and the V segment lost 5 bases, leaving 7 bases of the junction unmatched. The DNA of the CDR3 is TGTGCCAGCAGCGATGGGACAGGGGTCACTCAGCCCCAGCATTTT. It codes for CASSDGTGVTQPQHF. Full variable domain (missing parts from reference TRBV7-2 and TRBJ1-5): GAGVSQSPSNKVTEKGKDVELRCDPISGHTALYWYRQSLGQGLEFLIYFQGNSAPDKSGLPSDRFSAERTGGSVSTLTIQRTQQEDSAVYLCASSDGTGVTQPQHFGDGTRLSIL.

This clonotype was recorded at least ten times. J is TRBJ1-4 and V is TRBV5-5; D perhaps matches TRBD1 (5 bases). Between the trimmed V and J ends, which lost 4 bases and 4 bases, there was a span of 14 bases. This CDR3 is built from 15 residues. Per germline, CDR1 SGHKS and CDR2 YYEKEE (reference sequence). CDR3 sequence: CASSLTAGSNEKLFF. CDR3 sequence (DNA): TGTGCCAGCAGCCTGACGGCAGGGAGTAATGAAAAACTGTTTTTT.

This clonotype was observed many times. The CDR3 here is CASSLGGRKTQYF. Written as DNA, the CDR3 is TGTGCCAGCAGTTTGGGGGGCCGAAAGACCCAGTACTTC. The chain uses TRBV12-3 or TRBV12-4 and TRBJ2-5; D could derive from TRBD1 or TRBD2 (6 bases each). This CDR3 spans 13 amino acids. Trimming left V 3 bases short and J 6 bases short, with 11 bases between.

This clonotype came up many times. The rearrangement links TRBV7-2 to TRBJ1-6; a weak D match, TRBD1 (6 bases). Germline lookup yields CDR1 SGHTA and CDR2 FQGNSA. CDR3 length: 17 residues. Deletions cut 2 bases from V and 11 bases from J, with 22 bases between. The CDR3 DNA reads TGTGCCAGCAGCTTAATCGTGATCAGGGGACGCGGGGCACCCCTCCACTTT. It encodes CASSLIVIRGRGAPLHF.

The chain joins TRBV11-2 to TRBJ2-7; 7 bases align to TRBD2. CDR1 SGHAT and CDR2 FQNNGV come from the germline V gene. The CDR3 runs to 18 residues. The V and J ends lost 3 bases and 0 bases, in that order; junction bases with no gene match: 14. The CDR3 sequence is CASSLLPSPSGFSYEQYF. As DNA, the CDR3 is TGTGCCAGCAGCTTGTTGCCCTCCCCTAGCGGATTCTCCTACGAGCAGTACTTC.

This clonotype was detected ten times or more. J is TRBJ2-1 and V is TRBV29-1, with TRBD2 matching 9 bases. The trim removed 6 bases at V and 7 bases at J, leaving 16 bases unmatched. Looked up from germline, CDR1 is SQVTM and CDR2 is ANQGSEA. The CDR3 is made up of 16 amino acids. CDR3 nucleotide sequence: TGCAGCGTGCTTCCTCAGTCTAGCGGGATAAATAATGAGCAGTTCTTC. The encoded protein is CSVLPQSSGINNEQFF.

This clonotype was found many times. The chain has TRBV6-1 and TRBJ2-3; weak D call: TRBD2 (6 bases). With 10 bases removed from V and 10 bases from J, the gap between germline ends came to 18 bases. Per the germline V gene, CDR1 is MNHNS and CDR2 is SASEGT. The CDR3 length is 12 residues. DNA of the CDR3: TGTGCCACCACGAAGTTGGCTAGCGCGCAGTATTTT. It codes for CATTKLASAQYF.

This clonotype was recorded many times. The CDR3 sequence is CASSIGRGATNTEAFF. The CDR3, as DNA: TGTGCCAGTAGTATCGGAAGAGGAGCGACGAACACTGAAGCTTTCTTT. This chain uses TRBV19 with TRBJ1-1; D gene ambiguous. From germline, CDR1 is LNHDA and CDR2 SQIVND (reference sequence). V was trimmed by 3 bases and J by 1 base, leaving 15 bases between them. The CDR3 has 16 residues.

The V and J genes are TRBV6-2 or TRBV6-3 and TRBJ1-2, with D tentatively TRBD1 (6 bases). The germline V gene encodes CDR1 MNHEY and CDR2 SVGEGT. This CDR3 region has 11 residues. V was clipped by 8 bases and J by 8 bases, with 12 bases between them. The DNA of the CDR3 is TGTGCCAGCCGGTCCGGGGGCGGCTACACCTTC. It encodes CASRSGGGYTF.

This clonotype was seen at least ten times. CDR3 in amino acids: CASSPPTSLNEQFF. The CDR3 nucleotides are TGTGCCAGCAGCCCCCCGACTAGCCTCAATGAGCAGTTCTTC. The V call is TRBV12-3 or TRBV12-4, the J call TRBJ2-1; 7 bases match TRBD2. V was pared by 6 bases and J by 6 bases, with 8 bases of the junction left unmatched. The CDR3 totals 14 residues.

This clonotype was found many times. The chain is built from TRBV11-2 and TRBJ2-3; 8 bases agree with TRBD2. CDR3 length: 21 residues. The V segment lost 5 bases and the J segment 4 bases; nucleotides outside the gene matches: 26. Germline loops: CDR1 SGHAT, CDR2 FQNNGV. In DNA, the CDR3 is TGTGCCAGCAGCCCTCGGGGGCTCGTCCCGGGACTAGTCGAGTTCCCAGATACGCAGTATTTT. It yields the protein CASSPRGLVPGLVEFPDTQYF.

This clonotype has a count of ten or more. The chain recombines TRBV6-2 or TRBV6-3 with TRBJ2-1, with D tentatively TRBD2 (7 bases). The CDR3 is made up of 16 amino acids. Germline CDR1 is MNHEY and CDR2 is SVGEGT. The germline V and J ends were trimmed by 0 bases and 7 bases, with 16 bases remaining between them. This chain's CDR3 is CASSYSRGEGENEQFF. The CDR3 DNA reads TGTGCCAGCAGTTACTCGAGGGGGGAGGGCGAAAATGAGCAGTTCTTC.